The text below deals with one T cell receptor (beta chain). Its antigen has not been determined. The record has no base qualities; no much larger clone is one base away. The CDR3 regions of human TCRbeta chains were analyzed by immunosequencing. Concerning the study's data processing: TCRs in the repertoires were compared against a reference library of SARS-CoV-2-specific TCRs that had been generated with the MIRA antigen-specificity platform. Breadth was defined as the fraction of unique TCRs that were SARS-CoV-2-associated. Depth was defined as the fraction of total T cells that were SARS-CoV-2-associated. Each spike-specific TCR was assigned to its reactive spike region and to a CD4 or CD8 class using the MIRA data. Log10-transformed breadth and depth values were compared by one-way ANOVA with Sidak's multiple comparisons tests. TCRdb mirrors the immuneACCESS table, restricted to in-frame sequences. Some clones are absent from its copies; in checked studies, under half trace to an unresolved V gene, and the reason for the others is unknown. V, J and clone size are those of that table, while D and trimming were read from the DNA. The sample table holds roughly 150,000 clones, of which more than 85% were seen once. Jointly, the top ten make up about 4.5% of the sample.

The source of the sample is a study of T cell responses to AZD1222 COVID-19 vaccine (dated by TCRdb to the early 2020s). With respect to the entire study: AZD1222 recipients given second doses at about 4 weeks or at about 12 weeks were pooled, since spike-specific TCR depth and breadth were not found to differ between the two schedules. Enrollment into the trials was organized by age into subgroups of 18-55, 56-69 and 70-plus years, and those subgroups contained approximately 160, 26 and 62 TCR-sequenced participants, respectively. A total of 230 to 250 trial participants underwent TCR sequencing, of whom nearly 210 had received two doses of AZD1222 and roughly 26 had received two doses of the MenACWY control vaccine. The research as a whole found: The vaccine-associated CD4 TCRs covered the entire spike protein, and the dominant responses fell in regions 160-218 and 743-854. Because no day 14 peak-response samples were available, the repertoires could be characterized only after the peak T cell response. After two AZD1222 doses, spike-specific TCR breadth and depth were significantly higher than at day 0 and than in MenACWY recipients. Participants were mostly white British and included more females than males, and it was suggested by the authors that clonal diversity may have been underestimated. Epitopes outside the regions mutated in the B.1.351 and B.1.1.7 variants were reportedly recognized by nearly half of the unique spike-specific TCRs. The 56-69-year group was small, and its depth increase did not reach significance, likely because of low power. Conclusions about previously exposed vaccinees are limited, since just six AZD1222 recipients were seropositive for SARS-CoV-2 at baseline.

V sheds 2 bases and J sheds 0 bases, leaving 8 bases between their ends. Including cysteine and phenylalanine, the CDR3 has 14 amino acids. Left in the record is the CDR3 DNA by itself, 42 bases read in frame from the first base. Based on the germline V gene, the CDR1 and CDR2 sequences are ENHRY and SYGVKD. The time point label corresponds to: baseline before first vaccination. The vaccinee samples were drawn from two UK trials, COV001 and COV002, one of which was a single-blind randomized controlled phase 2/3 trial testing AZD1222 (ChAdOx1 nCoV-19) in healthy adults. For TCRbeta chain sequencing, PBMC samples from trial participants were taken at day 0 and at day 28 after the second dose.

The chain is assembled from TRBV10-3 and TRBJ2-7, and the D gene may be TRBD2, 5 bases matching. This TCR was recovered from an adult in good health. The specimen was peripheral blood, collected on day 0 of AZD1222 vaccination. Here is the DNA: TGTGCCATCAGTGAGGCCGGGGTCTCCTACGAGCAGTACTTC. It translates to CAISEAGVSYEQYF.